Listed below are T cell receptor beta chains from one sample, sequenced in a study of shared clonotypes between healthy human individuals. Assay used: immunoSEQ multiplex PCR; TCRdb lists only in-frame clones, some missing. The sample has roughly 2,500,000 clones, approximately 94% seen once. The material sequenced was naive CD4+ T cells from PBMCs. Source of these receptors: a man aged 18 to 30 in good health. Some clones in this sample may be carry-over from other donors' samples. Each CDR3 is given with its conserved first and last residue. The D gene is left open where the match is weak. Some rows have no size entry. The others give once, few or many, or a class for an expanded clone.

clone size,D gene,CDR3 length,V gene,J gene,CDR3 protein,CDR3 DNA
.,.,15,TRBV5-1,TRBJ2-7,CASSLAGALGPEQYF,TGCGCCAGCAGCTTGGCCGGGGCCCTGGGACCCGAGCAGTACTTC
.,.,15,TRBV28,TRBJ2-7,CASRTTGQGVYEQYF,TGTGCCAGCAGGACAACAGGGCAGGGAGTCTACGAGCAGTACTTC
.,.,13,TRBV5-1,TRBJ2-6,CASSFSGANVLTF,TGCGCCAGCAGCTTTTCTGGGGCCAACGTCCTGACTTTC
.,.,12,TRBV6-1,TRBJ1-3,CASSETRNTIYF,TGTGCCAGCAGTGAAACCCGAAACACCATATATTTT
once,TRBD2,14,TRBV5-1,TRBJ2-1,CASSLPSGRDEQFF,TGCGCCAGCAGCTTGCCTAGCGGGAGAGATGAGCAGTTCTTC
.,.,16,TRBV9,TRBJ2-3,CASSVVGRVPTDTQYF,TGTGCCAGCAGCGTAGTTGGTCGAGTCCCCACAGATACGCAGTATTTT
.,.,16,TRBV6-6,TRBJ2-2,CASSYAQETLGIELFF,TGTGCCAGCAGTTACGCACAGGAGACCCTTGGCATAGAGCTGTTTTTT
.,TRBD1,15,TRBV27,TRBJ1-1,CASSASRGRVTEAFF,TGTGCCAGCAGTGCCAGCAGGGGGCGCGTCACTGAAGCTTTCTTT
.,.,13,TRBV28,TRBJ2-2,CASRSFSVGELFF,TGTGCCAGCAGAAGCTTTTCGGTTGGGGAGCTGTTTTTT
.,TRBD2,17,TRBV5-1,TRBJ2-5,CASSPGLAGFRGETQYF,TGCGCCAGCAGCCCGGGACTAGCGGGGTTCCGAGGGGAGACCCAGTACTTC
.,.,13,TRBV6-5,TRBJ1-2,CASSYSPRGGYTF,TGTGCCAGCAGTTACTCCCCCCGCGGGGGCTACACCTTC
.,TRBD2,16,TRBV4-3,TRBJ2-7,CASSQESLSGSYEQYF,TGCGCCAGCAGCCAAGAATCCCTCAGCGGGAGCTACGAGCAGTACTTC
.,.,13,TRBV18,TRBJ2-1,CASSTTSANEQFF,TGTGCCAGCTCAACGACCTCAGCCAATGAGCAGTTCTTC
.,TRBD2,16,TRBV19,TRBJ2-7,CASSSGLAGGLYEQYF,TGTGCCAGTAGTTCGGGACTAGCGGGAGGATTGTACGAGCAGTACTTC
once,TRBD1,18,TRBV5-4,TRBJ2-6,CASSPHRTGPSGANVLTF,TGTGCCAGCAGCCCTCATAGGACAGGGCCTTCTGGGGCCAACGTCCTGACTTTC
.,.,15,TRBV9,TRBJ2-7,CASSVTDSGSYEQYF,TGTGCCAGCAGCGTAACGGACAGTGGTTCCTACGAGCAGTACTTC
.,.,15,TRBV5-4,TRBJ2-1,CASSIEGHTYNEQFF,TGTGCCAGCAGCATAGAGGGACACACTTACAATGAGCAGTTCTTC
.,.,13,TRBV28,TRBJ2-7,CASTILRGTPAYF,TGTGCCAGCACTATACTCCGAGGGACACCTGCGTACTTC
.,.,17,TRBV5-4,TRBJ2-1,CASSPRSSGPAYNEQFF,TGTGCCAGCAGCCCCCGGTCGAGCGGCCCAGCCTACAATGAGCAGTTCTTC
.,.,13,TRBV18,TRBJ2-7,CASSPLGGYEQYF,TGTGCCAGCTCACCACTGGGAGGATACGAGCAGTACTTC
once,TRBD1,14,TRBV19,TRBJ1-1,CASSIVTGVTEAFF,TGTGCCAGTAGTATCGTGACAGGGGTCACTGAAGCTTTCTTT
.,TRBD2,17,TRBV5-1,TRBJ2-5,CASSAGLAGGIEETQYF,TGCGCCAGCAGCGCGGGACTAGCGGGAGGGATAGAGGAGACCCAGTACTTC
.,.,15,TRBV9,TRBJ2-7,CASSVGVSSENEQYF,TGTGCCAGCAGCGTAGGGGTCTCCTCGGAGAACGAGCAGTACTTC
.,TRBD1,17,TRBV4-1,TRBJ2-7,CASSQDGQGAAPYEQYF,TGCGCCAGCAGCCAAGATGGGCAGGGGGCAGCTCCCTACGAGCAGTACTTC
once,.,15,TRBV19,TRBJ2-7,CASSPGTASSYEQYF,TGTGCCAGTAGTCCCGGGACCGCAAGCTCCTACGAGCAGTACTTC
.,.,14,TRBV5-4,TRBJ2-1,CASSYQTRSNEQFF,TGTGCCAGCAGCTACCAAACTAGGAGCAATGAGCAGTTCTTC
.,.,13,TRBV7-2,TRBJ2-2,CASSLAQKGELFF,TGTGCCAGCAGCTTAGCCCAAAAAGGGGAGCTGTTTTTT
.,.,15,TRBV7-8,TRBJ2-2,CASSWRQAGAGELFF,TGTGCCAGCAGCTGGAGACAGGCCGGGGCCGGGGAGCTGTTTTTT
.,TRBD1,15,TRBV18,TRBJ1-1,CASSLGTGKNTEAFF,TGTGCCAGCTCACTAGGGACAGGGAAGAACACTGAAGCTTTCTTT
.,TRBD1,13,TRBV25-1,TRBJ1-4,CASSKGAREKLFF,TGTGCCAGCAGCAAGGGGGCGCGGGAAAAACTGTTTTTT
.,.,15,TRBV7-2,TRBJ2-7,CASSLSVKGTYEQYF,TGTGCCAGCAGCTTAAGCGTAAAGGGGACTTACGAGCAGTACTTC
.,.,14,TRBV5-4,TRBJ1-5,CASSSGTGNQPQHF,TGTGCCAGCAGCTCAGGGACGGGAAATCAGCCCCAGCATTTT
.,TRBD1,16,TRBV18,TRBJ2-2,CASSAETGGGTGELFF,TGTGCCAGCTCAGCTGAGACAGGGGGCGGCACCGGGGAGCTGTTTTTT
once,.,14,TRBV28,TRBJ1-5,CASALWGSNQPQHF,TGTGCCAGCGCCCTCTGGGGGAGCAATCAGCCCCAGCATTTT
.,.,15,TRBV28,TRBJ1-6,CASSLTPGGNSPLHF,TGTGCCAGCAGCCTGACGCCTGGTGGTAATTCACCCCTCCACTTT
.,.,14,TRBV30,TRBJ2-1,CAWSGASLYNEQFF,TGTGCCTGGAGTGGGGCTTCCCTTTACAATGAGCAGTTCTTC
.,TRBD1,15,TRBV28,TRBJ1-2,CASRTGDPLSYGYTF,TGTGCCAGCAGGACAGGGGACCCCCTCTCCTATGGCTACACCTTC
few,.,11,TRBV20-1,TRBJ1-2,CSARENYGYTF,TGCAGTGCTAGAGAAAACTATGGCTACACCTTC
.,TRBD2,13,TRBV18,TRBJ2-5,CASSPPGGETQYF,TGTGCCAGCTCACCGCCGGGAGGAGAGACCCAGTACTTC
.,TRBD1,12,TRBV11-1,TRBJ2-7,CASSGDRVEQYF,TGTGCCAGCAGCGGGGACAGGGTCGAGCAGTACTTC
.,.,16,TRBV7-9,TRBJ1-1,CASSLRPAGKGTEAFF,TGTGCCAGCAGCTTAAGGCCGGCGGGGAAAGGGACTGAAGCTTTCTTT